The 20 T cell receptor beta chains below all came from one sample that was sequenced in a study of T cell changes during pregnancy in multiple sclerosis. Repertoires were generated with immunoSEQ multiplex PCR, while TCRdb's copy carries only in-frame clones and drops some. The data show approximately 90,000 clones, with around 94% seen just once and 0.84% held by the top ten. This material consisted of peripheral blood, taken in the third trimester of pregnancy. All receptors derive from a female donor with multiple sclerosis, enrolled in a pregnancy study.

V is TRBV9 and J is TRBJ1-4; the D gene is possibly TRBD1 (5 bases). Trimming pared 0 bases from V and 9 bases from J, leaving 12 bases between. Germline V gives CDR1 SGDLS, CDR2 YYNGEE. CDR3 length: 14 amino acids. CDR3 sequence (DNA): TGTGCCAGCAGCGTAGAGTTGGGGGGAAAAAAACTGTTTTTT. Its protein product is CASSVELGGKKLFF.

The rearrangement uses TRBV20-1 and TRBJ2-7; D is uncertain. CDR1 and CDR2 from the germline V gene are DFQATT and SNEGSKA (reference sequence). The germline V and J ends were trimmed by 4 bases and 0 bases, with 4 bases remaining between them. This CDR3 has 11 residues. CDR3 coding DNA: TGCAGTGCTACCAGCTCCTACGAGCAGTACTTC. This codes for CSATSSYEQYF.

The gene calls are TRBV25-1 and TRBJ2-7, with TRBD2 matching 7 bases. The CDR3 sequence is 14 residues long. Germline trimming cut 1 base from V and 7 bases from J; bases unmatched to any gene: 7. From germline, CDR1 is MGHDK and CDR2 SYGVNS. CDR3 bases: TGTGCCAGCAGTGAATTTGCGGGAGCAGGGGAGCAGTACTTC. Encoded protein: CASSEFAGAGEQYF.

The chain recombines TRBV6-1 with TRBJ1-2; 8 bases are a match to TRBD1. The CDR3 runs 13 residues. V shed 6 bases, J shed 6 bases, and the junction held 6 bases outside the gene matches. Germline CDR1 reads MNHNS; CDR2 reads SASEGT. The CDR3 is CASSPDRADGYTF. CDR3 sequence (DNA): TGTGCCAGCAGCCCGGACAGGGCGGATGGCTACACCTTC.

Here the CDR3 DNA reads TGTGCCAGCAGCCCCCGGGGGGTGGATGAGCAGTTCTTC. Amino acid sequence: CASSPRGVDEQFF. The chain employs TRBV11-3 and TRBJ2-1, with TRBD2 matching over 7 bases. Trimming at V came to 5 bases and at J to 8 bases, leaving 6 bases not matched to a gene. Per germline, CDR1 SGHNT and CDR2 YENEEA. CDR3 length: 13 amino acids.

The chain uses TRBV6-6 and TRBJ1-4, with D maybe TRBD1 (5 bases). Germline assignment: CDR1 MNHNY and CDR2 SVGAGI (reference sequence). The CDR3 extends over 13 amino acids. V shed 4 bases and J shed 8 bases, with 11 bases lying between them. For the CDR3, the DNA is TGTGCCAGCAGTTGGCAGGGAAGGGAAAAACTGTTTTTT. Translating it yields CASSWQGREKLFF.

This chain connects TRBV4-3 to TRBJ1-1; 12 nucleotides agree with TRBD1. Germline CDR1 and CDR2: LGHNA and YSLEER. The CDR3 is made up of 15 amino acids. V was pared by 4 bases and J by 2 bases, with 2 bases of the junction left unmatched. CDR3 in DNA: TGCGCCAGCAGCCGGGACAGGGGGCGAAACACTGAAGCTTTCTTT. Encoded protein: CASSRDRGRNTEAFF.

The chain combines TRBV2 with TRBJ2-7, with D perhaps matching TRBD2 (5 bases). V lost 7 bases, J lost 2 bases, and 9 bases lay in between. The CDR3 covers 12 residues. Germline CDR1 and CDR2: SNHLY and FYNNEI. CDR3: CASNAGTYEQYF. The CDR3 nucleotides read TGTGCCAGCAACGCGGGTACCTACGAGCAGTACTTC. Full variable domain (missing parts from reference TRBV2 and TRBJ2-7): EPEVTQTPSHQVTQMGQEVILRCVPISNHLYFYWYRQILGQKVEFLVSFYNNEISEKSEIFDDQFSVERPDGSNFTLKIRSTKLEDSAMYFCASNAGTYEQYFGPGTRLTVT.

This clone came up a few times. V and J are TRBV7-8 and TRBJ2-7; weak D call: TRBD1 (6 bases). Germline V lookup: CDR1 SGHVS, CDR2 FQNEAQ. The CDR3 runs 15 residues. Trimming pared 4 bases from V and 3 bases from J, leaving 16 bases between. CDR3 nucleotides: TGTGCCAGCAGCTCCCTGGACAGAGACCTCTACGAGCAGTACTTC. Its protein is CASSSLDRDLYEQYF.

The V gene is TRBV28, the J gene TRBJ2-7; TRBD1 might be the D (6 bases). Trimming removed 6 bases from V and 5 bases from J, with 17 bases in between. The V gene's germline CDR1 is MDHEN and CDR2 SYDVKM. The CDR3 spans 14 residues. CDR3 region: CASSPTGWDNEQYF. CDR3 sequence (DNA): TGTGCCAGCAGCCCGACGGGCTGGGACAACGAGCAGTACTTC.

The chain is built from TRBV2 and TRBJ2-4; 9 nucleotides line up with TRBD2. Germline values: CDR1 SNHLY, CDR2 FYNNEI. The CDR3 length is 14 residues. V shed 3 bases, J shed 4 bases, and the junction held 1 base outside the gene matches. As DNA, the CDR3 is TGTGCCAGCAGTGAGACTAGCGGTAAAAACATTCAGTACTTC. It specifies CASSETSGKNIQYF.

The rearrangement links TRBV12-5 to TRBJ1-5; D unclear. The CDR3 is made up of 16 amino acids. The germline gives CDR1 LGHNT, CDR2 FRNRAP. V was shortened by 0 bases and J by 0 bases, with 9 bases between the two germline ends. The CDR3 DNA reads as TGTGCTAGTGGTTTGGTACTAGGGTATAGCAATCAGCCCCAGCATTTT. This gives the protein CASGLVLGYSNQPQHF.

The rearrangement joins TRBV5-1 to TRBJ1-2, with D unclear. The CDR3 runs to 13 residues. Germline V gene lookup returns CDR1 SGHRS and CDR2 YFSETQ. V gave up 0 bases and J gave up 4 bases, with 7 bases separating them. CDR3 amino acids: CASSLAETYGYTF. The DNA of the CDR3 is TGCGCCAGCAGCTTGGCGGAGACCTATGGCTACACCTTC.

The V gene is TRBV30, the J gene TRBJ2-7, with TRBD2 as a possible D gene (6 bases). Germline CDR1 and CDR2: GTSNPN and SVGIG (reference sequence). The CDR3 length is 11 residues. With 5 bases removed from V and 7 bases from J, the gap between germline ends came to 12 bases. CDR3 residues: CAWEEGNEQYF. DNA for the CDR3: TGTGCCTGGGAGGAGGGAAATGAGCAGTACTTC. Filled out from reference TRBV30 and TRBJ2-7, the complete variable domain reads SQTIHQWPATLVQPVGSPLSLECTVEGTSNPNLYWYRQAAGRGLQLLFYSVGIGQISSEVPQNLSASRPQDRQFILSSKKLLLSDSGFYLCAWEEGNEQYFGPGTRLTVT.

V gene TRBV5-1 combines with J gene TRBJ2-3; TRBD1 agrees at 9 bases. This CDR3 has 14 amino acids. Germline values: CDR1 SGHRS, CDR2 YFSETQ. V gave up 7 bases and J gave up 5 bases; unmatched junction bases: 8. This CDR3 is CASGDRGSGDTQYF. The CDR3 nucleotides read TGCGCCAGCGGCGACAGGGGGTCGGGAGATACGCAGTATTTT.

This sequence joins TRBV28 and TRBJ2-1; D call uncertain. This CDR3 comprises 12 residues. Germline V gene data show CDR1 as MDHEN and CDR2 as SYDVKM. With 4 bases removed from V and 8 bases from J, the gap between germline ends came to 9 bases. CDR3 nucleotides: TGTGCCAGCAGTTCTATTTTCGATGAGCAGTTCTTC. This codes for CASSSIFDEQFF.

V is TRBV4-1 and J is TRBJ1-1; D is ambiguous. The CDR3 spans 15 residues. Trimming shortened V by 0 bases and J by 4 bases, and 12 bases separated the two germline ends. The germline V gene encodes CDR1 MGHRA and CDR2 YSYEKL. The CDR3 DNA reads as TGCGCCAGCAGCCAAGACAGACCTCGGGGCACTGAAGCTTTCTTT. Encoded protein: CASSQDRPRGTEAFF.

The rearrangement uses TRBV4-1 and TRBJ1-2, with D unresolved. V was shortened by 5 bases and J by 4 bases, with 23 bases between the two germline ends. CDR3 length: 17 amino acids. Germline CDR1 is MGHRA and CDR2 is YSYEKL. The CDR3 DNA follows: TGCGCCAGCAGCTATGTCGGCGGAAATATCGACCTCTATGGCTACACCTTC. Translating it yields CASSYVGGNIDLYGYTF.

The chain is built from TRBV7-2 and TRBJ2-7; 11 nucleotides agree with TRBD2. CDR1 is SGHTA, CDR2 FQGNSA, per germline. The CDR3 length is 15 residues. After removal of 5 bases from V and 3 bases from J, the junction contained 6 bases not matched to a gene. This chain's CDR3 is CASSAGTSGYYEQYF. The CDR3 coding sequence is TGTGCCAGCAGCGCCGGGACTAGCGGATACTACGAGCAGTACTTC.

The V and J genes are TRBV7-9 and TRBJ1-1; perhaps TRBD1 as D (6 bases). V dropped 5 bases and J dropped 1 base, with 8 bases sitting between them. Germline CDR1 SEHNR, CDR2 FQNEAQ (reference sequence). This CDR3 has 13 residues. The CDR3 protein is CASSLGQNTEAFF. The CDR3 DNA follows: TGTGCCAGCAGCCTGGGACAGAACACTGAAGCTTTCTTT.